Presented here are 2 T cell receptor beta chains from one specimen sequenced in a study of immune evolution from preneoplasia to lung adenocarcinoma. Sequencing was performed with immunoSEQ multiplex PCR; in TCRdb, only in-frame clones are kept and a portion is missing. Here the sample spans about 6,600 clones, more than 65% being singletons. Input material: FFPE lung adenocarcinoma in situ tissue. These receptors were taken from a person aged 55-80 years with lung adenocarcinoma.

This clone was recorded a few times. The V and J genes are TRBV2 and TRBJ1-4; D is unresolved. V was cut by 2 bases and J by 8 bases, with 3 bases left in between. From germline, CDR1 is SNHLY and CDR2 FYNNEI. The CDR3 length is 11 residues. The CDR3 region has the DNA TGTGCCAGCAGTGAATGGGAAAAACTGTTTTTT. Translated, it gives CASSEWEKLFF.

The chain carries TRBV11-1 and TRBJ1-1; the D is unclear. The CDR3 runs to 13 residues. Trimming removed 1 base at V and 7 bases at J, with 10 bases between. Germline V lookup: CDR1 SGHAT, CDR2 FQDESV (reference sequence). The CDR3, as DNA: TGTGCCAGCAGCTTAGGAACCGGGAGTGAAGCTTTCTTT. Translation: CASSLGTGSEAFF. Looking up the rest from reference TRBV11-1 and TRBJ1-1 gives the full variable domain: EAEVAQSPRYKITEKSQAVAFWCDPISGHATLYWYRQILGQGPELLVQFQDESVVDDSQLPKDRFSAERLKGVDSTLKIQPAELGDSAMYLCASSLGTGSEAFFGQGTRLTVV.